The text below deals with one T cell receptor beta chain. The method was immunoSEQ multiplex PCR; TCRdb's version includes in-frame clones alone and lacks a portion of them. The sample has 23,000 or so clones; around 90% are singletons. The data derive from a study of blood T cell repertoires in COVID-19. Study as a whole: Sites in the United States, Italy and Spain provided acute and convalescent COVID-19 samples. PBMCs, B-cell-depleted T cells, or T cells were the source of the cDNA or gDNA that made up the material.

V lost 2 bases to trimming and J lost 4 bases, with 11 bases between them. The CDR3 spans 15 residues. From germline, CDR1 is LNHNV and CDR2 YYDKDF (reference sequence). The sequence was collected from a woman in her 70s with active COVID-19. Sequencing input: peripheral blood. V is TRBV15 and J is TRBJ1-4; tentative D call: TRBD1 (6 bases). The CDR3 is CATSRKTGLNEKLFF. CDR3 coding DNA: TGTGCCACCAGCAGAAAGACAGGCCTTAATGAAAAACTGTTTTTT.